This is a list of T cell receptor beta chains from one sample in a study of blood T cell repertoires in COVID-19. Measured with immunoSEQ multiplex PCR; TCRdb has only the in-frame clones, and not every one. Of 300,000 to 450,000 clones listed, roughly 90% were seen once; the top ten hold more than 0.8%. The sequenced sample was PBMCs or T cells enriched from blood (not recorded which). These receptors originate from a woman in her 30s who had recovered from COVID-19. Each CDR3 is given with its conserved first and last residue. A D gene is named only where the DNA matches it firmly. Size is stated for part of the rows, as once, few or many counts, or as a class when the clone is expanded.

J gene: TRBJ2-7
V gene: TRBV7-9
clone size: NA
D gene: NA
CDR3 DNA: TGTGCCAGCAGCTCTAGGGGTTACGAGCAGTACTTC
CDR3 protein: CASSSRGYEQYF

J gene: TRBJ2-7
V gene: TRBV2
clone size: NA
D gene: NA
CDR3 DNA: TGTGCCACACAACCGGGACAAACCTACGAGCAGTACTTC
CDR3 protein: CATQPGQTYEQYF

J gene: TRBJ2-1
V gene: TRBV29-1
clone size: NA
D gene: TRBD2
CDR3 DNA: TGCAGCGCTGTGGGACTAGCGGCTACCTACAATGAGCAGTTCTTC
CDR3 protein: CSAVGLAATYNEQFF

J gene: TRBJ1-2
V gene: TRBV28
clone size: NA
D gene: TRBD1
CDR3 DNA: TGTGCCAGCAGTTTCTCCCTTCCAGGGGGAAATGGCTACACCTTC
CDR3 protein: CASSFSLPGGNGYTF

J gene: TRBJ1-5
V gene: TRBV24-1
clone size: NA
D gene: NA
CDR3 DNA: TGTGCCACCAGTAAGGGAGTAGGTCAGCCCCAGCATTTT
CDR3 protein: CATSKGVGQPQHF

J gene: TRBJ1-4
V gene: TRBV4-1
clone size: NA
D gene: TRBD1
CDR3 DNA: TGCGCCAGCAGCCACCTACAGGGGTTGACTAATGAAAAACTGTTTTTT
CDR3 protein: CASSHLQGLTNEKLFF

J gene: TRBJ1-5
V gene: TRBV7-9
clone size: NA
D gene: NA
CDR3 DNA: TGTGCCAGCAGTGTTTGGGACACCAATCAGCCCCAGCATTTT
CDR3 protein: CASSVWDTNQPQHF

J gene: TRBJ1-3
V gene: TRBV27
clone size: NA
D gene: NA
CDR3 DNA: TGTGCCAGCAGTTTAAACGCGATCCACTCTGGAAACACCATATATTTT
CDR3 protein: CASSLNAIHSGNTIYF

J gene: TRBJ2-5
V gene: TRBV30
clone size: NA
D gene: NA
CDR3 DNA: TGTGCCTGGACAGAATCAAGAAGGACCCAGTACTTC
CDR3 protein: CAWTESRRTQYF

J gene: TRBJ1-2
V gene: TRBV5-1
clone size: NA
D gene: TRBD1
CDR3 DNA: TGCGCCAGCAGCCCGGAGACAGGGAGGTATGGCTACACCTTC
CDR3 protein: CASSPETGRYGYTF

J gene: TRBJ1-5
V gene: TRBV2
clone size: NA
D gene: NA
CDR3 DNA: TGTGCCAGCAGTTCCGGACAGACCCAAAATCAGCCCCAGCATTTT
CDR3 protein: CASSSGQTQNQPQHF

J gene: TRBJ1-5
V gene: TRBV18
clone size: NA
D gene: TRBD1
CDR3 DNA: TGTGCCAGCTCCCCTACCTCCGGACAGGGGGGCCAGCCCCAGCATTTT
CDR3 protein: CASSPTSGQGGQPQHF

J gene: TRBJ2-7
V gene: TRBV19
clone size: NA
D gene: NA
CDR3 DNA: TGTGCCAGTACCCGTACGACGGGAGCCTACGAGCAGTACTTC
CDR3 protein: CASTRTTGAYEQYF

J gene: TRBJ1-1
V gene: TRBV5-5
clone size: NA
D gene: TRBD1
CDR3 DNA: TGTGCCAGCAGCTTGTATCAGGGGGCCTCTGAAGCTTTCTTT
CDR3 protein: CASSLYQGASEAFF

J gene: TRBJ2-7
V gene: TRBV28
clone size: NA
D gene: TRBD1
CDR3 DNA: TGTGCCAGCAACCCAGGACAGGGGTTAGGCGAGCAGTACTTC
CDR3 protein: CASNPGQGLGEQYF

J gene: TRBJ2-7
V gene: TRBV5-5
clone size: NA
D gene: NA
CDR3 DNA: TGTGCCAGCAGCTTGGAACAGGGCAACTACGAGCAGTACTTC
CDR3 protein: CASSLEQGNYEQYF

J gene: TRBJ2-5
V gene: TRBV4-1
clone size: NA
D gene: TRBD2
CDR3 DNA: TGCGCCAGCAGCCAAACCGGGACTAGCGATGAGACCCAGTACTTC
CDR3 protein: CASSQTGTSDETQYF

J gene: TRBJ2-7
V gene: TRBV7-9
clone size: NA
D gene: TRBD1
CDR3 DNA: TGTGCCAGCAGCTTAGTACAGGGGGCCTACGAGCAGTACTTC
CDR3 protein: CASSLVQGAYEQYF

J gene: TRBJ1-3
V gene: TRBV5-1
clone size: NA
D gene: TRBD1
CDR3 DNA: TGCGCCAGCGCATACACCGGGACAGCGGGAAACACCATATATTTT
CDR3 protein: CASAYTGTAGNTIYF

J gene: TRBJ2-3
V gene: TRBV9
clone size: NA
D gene: TRBD2
CDR3 DNA: TGTGCCAGCAGCCCAGGACTAGCGGGAAGCACAGATACGCAGTATTTT
CDR3 protein: CASSPGLAGSTDTQYF

J gene: TRBJ2-2
V gene: TRBV10-3
clone size: NA
D gene: TRBD2
CDR3 DNA: TGTGCCATCTCCCACCCCTGGACTAGCGGGGGCGCGAACACCGGGGAGCTGTTTTTT
CDR3 protein: CAISHPWTSGGANTGELFF

J gene: TRBJ1-6
V gene: TRBV30
clone size: NA
D gene: TRBD1
CDR3 DNA: TGTGCCTGGAGACAAGGACAGGGTCATAATTCACCCCTCCACTTT
CDR3 protein: CAWRQGQGHNSPLHF

J gene: TRBJ2-1
V gene: TRBV7-2
clone size: NA
D gene: NA
CDR3 DNA: TGTGCCAGCAGCTTAAGTCACGTCACTGTTCATTCCTACAATGAGCAGTTCTTC
CDR3 protein: CASSLSHVTVHSYNEQFF

J gene: TRBJ1-5
V gene: TRBV6-1
clone size: NA
D gene: TRBD1
CDR3 DNA: TGTGCCAGCAGTGAGACAGGGGGCAATCAGCCCCAGCATTTT
CDR3 protein: CASSETGGNQPQHF

J gene: TRBJ1-4
V gene: TRBV6-5
clone size: NA
D gene: TRBD1
CDR3 DNA: TGTGCCAGCAGTTACTCTATGGGACAGGAAAAACTGTTTTTT
CDR3 protein: CASSYSMGQEKLFF

J gene: TRBJ2-5
V gene: TRBV19
clone size: NA
D gene: TRBD1
CDR3 DNA: TGTGCCAGTAGTCGAACACGGGACAGGGAAGGAGAGACCCAGTACTTC
CDR3 protein: CASSRTRDREGETQYF

J gene: TRBJ1-3
V gene: TRBV11-2
clone size: NA
D gene: NA
CDR3 DNA: TGTGCCAGCAGCAATACAGTTACCGCTGGAAACACCATATATTTT
CDR3 protein: CASSNTVTAGNTIYF

J gene: TRBJ2-7
V gene: TRBV15
clone size: NA
D gene: NA
CDR3 DNA: TGTGCCACCAGCAGGATAGGCGGGAAGCAGTACTTC
CDR3 protein: CATSRIGGKQYF

J gene: TRBJ2-5
V gene: TRBV28
clone size: NA
D gene: TRBD2
CDR3 DNA: TGTGCCAGCAGTCCCGGACTAGCGGGGGGGGAAGAGACCCAGTACTTC
CDR3 protein: CASSPGLAGGEETQYF

J gene: TRBJ1-1
V gene: TRBV28
clone size: NA
D gene: TRBD1
CDR3 DNA: TGTGCCAGCAGCCTAACGGACAGGGACACTGAAGCTTTCTTT
CDR3 protein: CASSLTDRDTEAFF

J gene: TRBJ2-7
V gene: TRBV10-2
clone size: NA
D gene: NA
CDR3 DNA: TGCGCCAGCAGTGAAGCTTCCGAGCAGTACTTC
CDR3 protein: CASSEASEQYF

J gene: TRBJ1-2
V gene: TRBV5-1
clone size: NA
D gene: TRBD1
CDR3 DNA: TGCGCCAGCAGCTGGGACAGGGGGCCTGGCTACACCTTC
CDR3 protein: CASSWDRGPGYTF

J gene: TRBJ2-7
V gene: TRBV2
clone size: NA
D gene: TRBD2
CDR3 DNA: TGTGCCAGCAGTGAAGTTGCGGGGGACCATCCGAATTACTACGAGCAGTACTTC
CDR3 protein: CASSEVAGDHPNYYEQYF

J gene: TRBJ2-6
V gene: TRBV2
clone size: few
D gene: NA
CDR3 DNA: TGTGCCAGCAGTGTGGGGGCTGGCGGGGCCAACGTCCTGACTTTC
CDR3 protein: CASSVGAGGANVLTF

J gene: TRBJ2-5
V gene: TRBV28
clone size: NA
D gene: TRBD1
CDR3 DNA: TGTGCCAGCAGATTGAGGGGATATGACAGGGGGCGTAAGACCCAGTACTTC
CDR3 protein: CASRLRGYDRGRKTQYF

J gene: TRBJ2-5
V gene: TRBV4-1
clone size: few
D gene: NA
CDR3 DNA: TGCGCCAGCAGCCAACCTACCAGGGGTTCTGGGAAGACCCAGTACTTC
CDR3 protein: CASSQPTRGSGKTQYF

J gene: TRBJ2-1
V gene: TRBV19
clone size: NA
D gene: TRBD1
CDR3 DNA: TGTGCCAGTAGTATGGACAGGTGGGGGAATGAGCAGTTCTTC
CDR3 protein: CASSMDRWGNEQFF

J gene: TRBJ2-7
V gene: TRBV5-5
clone size: NA
D gene: TRBD1
CDR3 DNA: TGTGCCAGCAGCCCTGGACAGGGGGCGCGATACTACGAGCAGTACTTC
CDR3 protein: CASSPGQGARYYEQYF

J gene: TRBJ2-3
V gene: TRBV7-9
clone size: NA
D gene: TRBD2
CDR3 DNA: TGTGCCAGCAGCCCTGTCCCGGGACTAGCGGGGGCCACAGATACGCAGTATTTT
CDR3 protein: CASSPVPGLAGATDTQYF

J gene: TRBJ2-2
V gene: TRBV7-9
clone size: NA
D gene: TRBD1
CDR3 DNA: TGTGCCAGCAGCCTGGACAGGGGGCGCGGCGGGGAGCTGTTTTTT
CDR3 protein: CASSLDRGRGGELFF

J gene: TRBJ2-3
V gene: TRBV5-1
clone size: NA
D gene: TRBD1
CDR3 DNA: TGCGCCAGCAGCCGGGAATGGGGACAGGCCCTCCCAGATACGCAGTATTTT
CDR3 protein: CASSREWGQALPDTQYF

J gene: TRBJ2-6
V gene: TRBV30
clone size: NA
D gene: TRBD1
CDR3 DNA: TGTGCCTGGACAGGACAGGGGACCCACTCTGGGGCCAACGTCCTGACTTTC
CDR3 protein: CAWTGQGTHSGANVLTF

J gene: TRBJ1-2
V gene: TRBV7-2
clone size: NA
D gene: NA
CDR3 DNA: TGTGCCAGCAGCCCTACAGCATCTAACTATGGCTACACCTTC
CDR3 protein: CASSPTASNYGYTF